At least ten counts were recorded for the clone carrying this TCR beta chain. The sample originates from a study of T-cell reconstitution after alpha-beta-depleted transplantation in children. V gave up 6 bases and J gave up 7 bases, with 6 bases separating them. The CDR3 covers 11 residues. Preparation of the TCRbeta library used unique molecular identifiers. TCRdb reanalysed the PCR reads using MiXCR and keeps one entry per CDR3 protein. The data show around 130,000 distinct CDR3 sequences, around 9.8% seen once. Source: PBMCs, mostly from graft donor cells, taken 180 days after TCRalphabeta/CD19-depleted stem cell transplant. The source is a girl under three years old who had a stem cell transplant for combined immunodeficiency, so the T cells may come from the graft donor. This chain connects TRBV12-3 or TRBV12-4 to TRBJ2-2; D ambiguous. CDR3 residues: CASSPHGELFF. The CDR3 coding sequence is TGTGCCAGCAGCCCGCACGGGGAGCTGTTTTTT.